Below, 22 T cell receptor beta chains from the same sample are listed, as sequenced in a study of post-analysis software for immune sequencing data. cDNA libraries for TCR beta contained unique molecular identifiers. TCRdb passed the PCR reads through MiXCR, listing each CDR3 protein once. The top ten hold roughly 0.54% of the sample, which has roughly 730,000 distinct CDR3 sequences, about 27% seen once. Overall study findings and caveats: TRBV5-6, TRBV5-1 and TRBV20-1 were among roughly 5 TRBV segments more frequent in patients than controls.

For these TCRs, the target antigens are not known. Sequencing was carried out using blood. Every receptor here comes from a girl aged 10 to 17 with multiple sclerosis.

The rearrangement links TRBV9 to TRBJ2-1; no clear D. In germline, CDR1 is SGDLS, CDR2 YYNGEE. The CDR3 contains 13 residues. Trimming left V 1 base short and J 9 bases short, with 11 bases between. Here the CDR3 DNA reads TGTGCCAGCAGCGTATCGACTTTCAGTGAGCAGTTCTTC. Amino acids: CASSVSTFSEQFF.

This rearrangement joins TRBV7-2 to TRBJ2-1; D gene uncertain. V dropped 2 bases and J dropped 10 bases, with 12 bases sitting between them. CDR1 is SGHTA, CDR2 FQGNSA, per germline. The CDR3 runs to 13 residues. The DNA for the CDR3 is TGTGCCAGCAGCTTAAGTTTGCCTTTAGAGCAGTTCTTC. It yields the protein CASSLSLPLEQFF.

The rearrangement links TRBV29-1 to TRBJ1-1; 10 nucleotides align to TRBD1. Losses at the gene ends were 1 base for V and 2 bases for J; bases not matched to a gene: 13. This CDR3 has 18 residues. CDR1 is SQVTM, CDR2 ANQGSEA, per germline. CDR3: CSVEADYSRTGGNTEAFF. CDR3 sequence (DNA): TGCAGCGTTGAAGCGGACTACTCAAGGACAGGGGGTAACACTGAAGCTTTCTTT.

This clonotype was seen a few times. V and J are TRBV10-3 and TRBJ1-1; D unresolved. Trimming stripped 0 bases from V and 8 bases from J, with 7 bases between. The CDR3 is made up of 12 amino acids. Germline V lookup: CDR1 ENHRY, CDR2 SYGVKD. Here the CDR3 DNA reads TGTGCCATCAGTGAGTCTGTCGGCGAAGCTTTCTTT. As protein: CAISESVGEAFF.

This clonotype was seen a handful of times. The rearrangement links TRBV5-5 to TRBJ2-3, with 12 bases matching TRBD2. V shed 4 bases, J shed 4 bases, and the junction held 10 bases outside the gene matches. The CDR3 loop spans 17 amino acids. Per the germline V gene, CDR1 is SGHKS and CDR2 is YYEKEE (reference sequence). For the CDR3, the DNA is TGTGCCAGCAGCATACCTCACCTAGCGGGAGGGGCAGATACGCAGTATTTT. Residues: CASSIPHLAGGADTQYF.

The chain combines TRBV4-1 with TRBJ2-1; 12 bases fit TRBD2. Per germline, CDR1 MGHRA and CDR2 YSYEKL. This CDR3 has 16 residues. The ends lost 0 bases at V and 9 bases at J; junction bases unmatched: 6. For the CDR3, the DNA is TGCGCCAGCAGCCAAGAGTCTAGCGGGGGGGCCGGTGAGCAGTTCTTC. Its protein is CASSQESSGGAGEQFF.

The genes are TRBV27 and TRBJ2-7, with TRBD2 matching 8 bases. The ends lost 3 bases at V and 0 bases at J; junction bases unmatched: 10. The length of the CDR3 is 17 residues. Per the germline V gene, CDR1 is MNHEY and CDR2 is SMNVEV (reference sequence). CDR3 nucleotide sequence: TGTGCCAGCAGTTTTTCCCGGGGGGGGCACAGCTCCTACGAGCAGTACTTC. This codes for CASSFSRGGHSSYEQYF.

For this clonotype: Relative to the germline gene, one junction end is altered; a read error may explain this. J is TRBJ2-3 and V is TRBV12-3 or TRBV12-4; a possible D gene is TRBD2 (7 bases). The CDR3 is 14 residues long. The CDR3 DNA reads TGTGCCAGCAGTCAAGGGGGGGGAACAGGTACGCAGTATTTT. Translating it yields CASSQGGGTGTQYF.

The chain uses TRBV28 and TRBJ2-1; D unresolved. This CDR3 contains 12 residues. V was pared by 1 base and J by 7 bases, with 5 bases between. Germline V lookup: CDR1 MDHEN, CDR2 SYDVKM. The CDR3 sequence is CASSLFVNEQFF. CDR3 sequence (DNA): TGTGCCAGCAGTTTATTCGTTAATGAGCAGTTCTTC.

The CDR3 sequence is CASSFGILAGGINEQFF. The CDR3 coding sequence is TGTGCCAGCAGCTTTGGTATTTTGGCGGGGGGGATTAATGAGCAGTTCTTC. The J gene is TRBJ2-1, the V gene TRBV11-2; 9 bases align to TRBD2. This CDR3 contains 17 residues. CDR1 and CDR2 (germline): SGHAT, FQNNGV. V was pared by 3 bases and J by 7 bases, with 13 bases of the junction left unmatched.

The J gene is TRBJ2-1, the V gene TRBV5-1, with D possibly TRBD2 on 5 matching bases. The CDR3 is 11 residues long. CDR1 and CDR2 (germline): SGHRS, YFSETQ. The V end was cut by 7 bases, the J end by 7 bases, with 9 bases between. The CDR3 protein is CASAEVNEQFF. The DNA for the CDR3 is TGCGCCAGCGCGGAGGTGAATGAGCAGTTCTTC.

There are a few counts of this clonotype. This rearrangement joins TRBV6-5 to TRBJ1-1; D is uncertain. The germline V gene has CDR1 MNHEY and CDR2 SVGAGI. V lost 7 bases, J lost 0 bases, and 18 bases lay in between. The length of the CDR3 is 16 residues. CDR3 amino acids: CASIPEPIGLNTEAFF. The CDR3 DNA reads as TGTGCCAGCATTCCCGAACCCATAGGGTTGAACACTGAAGCTTTCTTT.

The chain is built from TRBV25-1 and TRBJ1-6; D call uncertain. CDR1 and CDR2 from the germline V gene are MGHDK and SYGVNS. CDR3 size: 15 residues. V was cut by 4 bases and J by 1 base, with 8 bases left in between. Here the CDR3 reads CASSAVISYNSPLHF. CDR3 in DNA: TGTGCCAGCAGTGCGGTGATTTCCTATAATTCACCCCTCCACTTT.

The V call is TRBV28, the J call TRBJ2-5; D assignment may be TRBD1 or TRBD2 (5 bases each). The CDR3 is 14 amino acids. CDR1 and CDR2 from the germline V gene are MDHEN and SYDVKM. V lost 5 bases, J lost 5 bases, and 15 bases lay in between. CDR3 DNA: TGTGCCAGCAGTCGGGCAGGGACGGTGGAGACCCAGTACTTC. It yields the protein CASSRAGTVETQYF.

The V and J genes are TRBV12-3 or TRBV12-4 and TRBJ2-3; no clear D gene. V was cut by 6 bases and J by 5 bases, with 12 bases left in between. The length of the CDR3 is 13 residues. The CDR3 region has the DNA TGTGCCAGCAGGGCCCCATCTAGAGATACGCAGTATTTT. This gives the protein CASRAPSRDTQYF.

The chain links TRBV7-9 to TRBJ2-7; possibly TRBD1 for D (6 bases). CDR1 and CDR2 (germline): SEHNR, FQNEAQ (reference sequence). V lost 4 bases to trimming and J lost 2 bases, with 18 bases between them. The CDR3 is made up of 16 amino acids. The CDR3 reads CASSSLLNREPYEQYF. CDR3 coding DNA: TGTGCCAGCAGCTCCCTCCTAAACAGGGAACCCTACGAGCAGTACTTC. The complete variable domain, with remaining parts taken from reference TRBV7-9 and TRBJ2-7, reads DTGVSQNPRHKITKRGQNVTFRCDPISEHNRLYWYRQTLGQGPEFLTYFQNEAQLEKSRLLSDRFSAERPKGSFSTLEIQRTEQGDSAMYLCASSSLLNREPYEQYFGPGTRLTVT.

Notes on this clonotype: One end of the junction fails to match germline, which may point to a read error. The chain is built from TRBV7-9 and TRBJ2-7; D gene unclear. The end of the DNA is better explained by TRBJ2-5, so the J call may be wrong. Germline values: CDR1 SEHNR, CDR2 FQNEAQ (reference sequence). This CDR3 region has 14 residues. The CDR3 spells CASSYRRDQGTQYF. For the CDR3, the DNA is TGTGCCAGCAGCTATCGTAGAGACCAAGGGACCCAGTACTTC.

The J gene is TRBJ2-1, the V gene TRBV6-5; TRBD1 agrees at 9 bases. Per the germline V gene, CDR1 is MNHEY and CDR2 is SVGAGI. There are 15 residues in the CDR3. The V segment lost 7 bases and the J segment 4 bases; nucleotides outside the gene matches: 8. The CDR3 here is CASTATGGPYNEQFF. CDR3 bases: TGTGCCAGCACCGCGACAGGGGGTCCTTACAATGAGCAGTTCTTC.

This clonotype was seen a handful of times. The rearrangement uses TRBV6-2 or TRBV6-3 and TRBJ2-1, with D possibly being TRBD1 (5 bases). Germline V lookup: CDR1 MNHEY, CDR2 SVGEGT. Trimming removed 7 bases from V and 8 bases from J, with 18 bases in between. The CDR3 contains 14 residues. CDR3 sequence: CASKEGAGEDEQFF. In DNA, the CDR3 is TGTGCCAGCAAGGAAGGGGCCGGTGAGGATGAGCAGTTCTTC.

The genes are TRBV5-1 and TRBJ1-2; weak D call: TRBD1 (6 bases). The CDR3 is made up of 13 amino acids. Trimming removed 6 bases at V and 8 bases at J, with 17 bases between. Germline lookup yields CDR1 SGHRS and CDR2 YFSETQ. CDR3: CASKGTQSEGYTF. The CDR3 region has the DNA TGCGCCAGCAAGGGGACACAATCGGAAGGCTACACCTTC. Full variable domain (missing parts from reference TRBV5-1 and TRBJ1-2): KAGVTQTPRYLIKTRGQQVTLSCSPISGHRSVSWYQQTPGQGLQFLFEYFSETQRNKGNFPGRFSGRQFSNSRSEMNVSTLELGDSALYLCASKGTQSEGYTFGSGTRLTVV.

The rearrangement links TRBV28 to TRBJ1-5; D is ambiguous. V was clipped by 3 bases and J by 0 bases, with 12 bases between them. The germline V gene has CDR1 MDHEN and CDR2 SYDVKM. The CDR3 length is 16 residues. CDR3 coding DNA: TGTGCCAGCAGTTTCCGGCAAACTTTTAGCAATCAGCCCCAGCATTTT. This gives the protein CASSFRQTFSNQPQHF.

The table lists this clonotype with a few counts. The chain uses TRBV10-3 and TRBJ2-3, with a possible D match to TRBD2 (6 bases). CDR1 is ENHRY, CDR2 SYGVKD, per germline. Trimming removed 6 bases at V and 2 bases at J, with 18 bases between. The CDR3 length is 16 residues. The CDR3 DNA reads TGTGCCATCAGCCCTGCCGGGAGCGGTGCCACAGATACGCAGTATTTT. Translating it yields CAISPAGSGATDTQYF.